Each of the 5 T cell receptor beta chains below was sequenced from the same sample in a study of cytomegalovirus exposure and HLA in healthy donors. Produced via immunoSEQ multiplex PCR; TCRdb's table is partial and in-frame only. The table includes 100,000 to 150,000 clones, 94% detected once. Sequenced material: PBMCs. These receptors were collected from a woman in her late teens or twenties in good health and CMV-seronegative.

The V call is TRBV28, the J call TRBJ2-7, with D possibly TRBD1 on 5 matching bases. Trimming shortened V by 3 bases and J by 5 bases, and 14 bases separated the two germline ends. Per the germline V gene, CDR1 is MDHEN and CDR2 is SYDVKM. This CDR3 has 14 amino acids. CDR3 amino acids: CASSLPLWGHEQYF. As DNA, the CDR3 is TGTGCCAGCAGTTTGCCTCTGTGGGGCCACGAGCAGTACTTC. The entire variable domain, with the rest obtained from reference TRBV28 and TRBJ2-7, is as follows: DVKVTQSSRYLVKRTGEKVFLECVQDMDHENMFWYRQDPGLGLRLIYFSYDVKMKEKGDIPEGYSVSREKKERFSLILESASTNQTSMYLCASSLPLWGHEQYFGPGTRLTVT.

V gene TRBV6-5 combines with J gene TRBJ1-6; D is undetermined. Trimming pared 2 bases from V and 14 bases from J, leaving 10 bases between. Germline CDR1 reads MNHEY; CDR2 reads SVGAGI. The CDR3 has 12 residues. The CDR3 coding sequence is TGTGCCAGCAGTTACCAGTCCCTCACCCTCCACTTT. Protein product: CASSYQSLTLHF.

This sequence joins TRBV6-5 and TRBJ1-1; D not certain. Deletions cut 6 bases from V and 2 bases from J, with 10 bases between. The CDR3 sequence is 13 residues long. Germline V gene data show CDR1 as MNHEY and CDR2 as SVGAGI. CDR3 in amino acids: CASSPLLNTEAFF. The CDR3 region has the DNA TGTGCCAGCAGCCCTCTATTAAACACTGAAGCTTTCTTT.

The V and J genes are TRBV28 and TRBJ1-1; no clear D. The CDR3 has 13 residues. The V and J ends lost 0 bases and 1 base respectively, with 3 bases between them. Germline lookup yields CDR1 MDHEN and CDR2 SYDVKM. CDR3 sequence reads: CASSLWANTEAFF. The CDR3 DNA follows: TGTGCCAGCAGTTTATGGGCGAACACTGAAGCTTTCTTT.

The chain is built from TRBV28 and TRBJ2-7, with D unresolved. The V end was cut by 4 bases, the J end by 7 bases, with 8 bases between. The CDR3 has 11 residues. Germline V gene lookup returns CDR1 MDHEN and CDR2 SYDVKM. CDR3 sequence reads: CASSSSVEQYF. The CDR3 coding sequence is TGTGCCAGCAGTTCCTCGGTGGAGCAGTACTTC.